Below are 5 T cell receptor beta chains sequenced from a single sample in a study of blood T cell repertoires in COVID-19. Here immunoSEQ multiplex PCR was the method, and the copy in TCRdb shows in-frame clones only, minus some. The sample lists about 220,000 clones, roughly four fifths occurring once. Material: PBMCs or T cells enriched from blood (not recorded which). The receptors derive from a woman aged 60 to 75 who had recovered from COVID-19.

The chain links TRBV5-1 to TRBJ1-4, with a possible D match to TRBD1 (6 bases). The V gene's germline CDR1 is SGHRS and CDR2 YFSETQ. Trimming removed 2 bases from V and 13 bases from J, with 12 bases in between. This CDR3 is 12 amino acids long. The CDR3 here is CASSLQGVGLFF. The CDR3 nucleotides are TGCGCCAGCAGCTTACAGGGAGTGGGACTGTTTTTT.

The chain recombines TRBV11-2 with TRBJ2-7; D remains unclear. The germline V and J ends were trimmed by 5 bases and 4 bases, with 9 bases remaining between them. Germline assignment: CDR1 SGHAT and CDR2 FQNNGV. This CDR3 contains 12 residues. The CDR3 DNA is TGTGCCAGCAGCAAAATAGTATACGAGCAGTACTTC. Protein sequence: CASSKIVYEQYF.

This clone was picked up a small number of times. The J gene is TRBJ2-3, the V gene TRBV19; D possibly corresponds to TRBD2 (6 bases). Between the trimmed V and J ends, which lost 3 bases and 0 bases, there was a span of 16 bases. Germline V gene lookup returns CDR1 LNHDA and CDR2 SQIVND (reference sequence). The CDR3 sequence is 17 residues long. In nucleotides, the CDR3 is TGTGCCAGTAGTATGGGTAGCGCGGGACGTAGCACAGATACGCAGTATTTT. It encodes CASSMGSAGRSTDTQYF.

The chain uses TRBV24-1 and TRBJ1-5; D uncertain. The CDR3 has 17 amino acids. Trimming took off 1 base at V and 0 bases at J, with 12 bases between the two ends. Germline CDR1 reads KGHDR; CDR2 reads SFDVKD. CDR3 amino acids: CATSDFGPGSSNQPQHF. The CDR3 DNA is TGTGCCACCAGTGATTTCGGGCCGGGATCTAGCAATCAGCCCCAGCATTTT.

The CDR3 loop is CASSIGRVGNTEAFF. The CDR3 DNA sequence: TGTGCCAGTAGTATTGGGAGGGTTGGGAACACTGAAGCTTTCTTT. The rearrangement uses TRBV19 and TRBJ1-1; D unresolved. The germline CDR1 and CDR2 sequences are LNHDA and SQIVND (reference sequence). Trimming shortened V by 3 bases and J by 1 base, and 12 bases separated the two germline ends. This CDR3 is built from 15 residues.